The 25 T cell receptor beta chains below all came from one sample that was sequenced in a study of blood T cell repertoires in COVID-19. Sequencing was performed with immunoSEQ multiplex PCR; in TCRdb, only in-frame clones are kept and a portion is missing. Of some 200,000 clones in the sample, about 91% were seen once. The sequenced material came from PBMCs or T cells enriched from blood (not recorded which). These receptors were taken from a man aged 18 to 35 with acute COVID-19.

This chain connects TRBV20-1 to TRBJ1-3; D may be TRBD1 (5 bases). Germline lookup yields CDR1 DFQATT and CDR2 SNEGSKA (reference sequence). The length of the CDR3 is 13 residues. Trimming removed 3 bases from V and 1 base from J, with 7 bases in between. CDR3 sequence: CSASRGSGNTIYF. CDR3 coding DNA: TGCAGTGCTAGTAGGGGATCTGGAAACACCATATATTTT.

This chain uses TRBV27 with TRBJ1-2; tentative D call: TRBD1 (5 bases). Trimming cost V 3 bases and J 5 bases, with 13 bases left between them. Germline V gene lookup returns CDR1 MNHEY and CDR2 SMNVEV (reference sequence). This CDR3 comprises 14 residues. CDR3 sequence reads: CASSFGTGLYGYTF. The CDR3 DNA follows: TGTGCCAGCAGTTTTGGTACAGGCTTGTATGGCTACACCTTC.

The V and J genes are TRBV29-1 and TRBJ2-1, with a possible D match to TRBD2 (6 bases). V dropped 4 bases and J dropped 0 bases, with 13 bases sitting between them. Germline values: CDR1 SQVTM, CDR2 ANQGSEA. The CDR3 has 15 residues. The CDR3 DNA sequence: TGCAGCGTTGTACCAGCGGGCCTCTCCTACAATGAGCAGTTCTTC. This gives the protein CSVVPAGLSYNEQFF.

In its sample, this clone was seen once. CDR3 sequence reads: CASSDSGTSGSTDTQYF. CDR3 DNA: TGTGCCAGCAGTGATTCCGGGACTAGCGGGAGCACAGATACGCAGTATTTT. This chain links TRBV6-1 with TRBJ2-3; 12 nucleotides line up with TRBD2. Losses at the gene ends were 3 bases for V and 0 bases for J; bases not matched to a gene: 4. This CDR3 is built from 17 residues. Germline V gives CDR1 MNHNS, CDR2 SASEGT.

Turning to this clone: A much larger clone lies a single base off, so this may be a read error. V usage is TRBV6-4 and J usage is TRBJ2-2; 11 positions match TRBD2. V shed 6 bases, J shed 1 base, and the junction held 1 base outside the gene matches. This CDR3 has 15 amino acids. The germline CDR1 and CDR2 sequences are MRHNA and SNTAGT. The CDR3 bases are TGTGCCAGCAGAGGGACTAGCGGGAACACCGGGGAGCTGTTTTTT. This codes for CASRGTSGNTGELFF.

The V call is TRBV6-5, the J call TRBJ2-7, with a possible D match to TRBD1 (6 bases). This CDR3 is built from 14 residues. V gave up 6 bases and J gave up 1 base, with 13 bases separating them. Germline V lookup: CDR1 MNHEY, CDR2 SVGAGI. CDR3: CASSLRDKSYEQYF. The CDR3 bases are TGTGCCAGCAGCCTCCGGGACAAATCCTACGAGCAGTACTTC.

This chain links TRBV5-5 with TRBJ2-7, with 8 positions matching TRBD1. Trimming cost V 6 bases and J 2 bases; bases outside gene matches: 10. Germline V gene data show CDR1 as SGHKS and CDR2 as YYEKEE (reference sequence). The CDR3 consists of 15 residues. CDR3 DNA: TGTGCCAGCACCCTTAAGCAGGGGGCTACCTACGAGCAGTACTTC. Protein: CASTLKQGATYEQYF.

V is TRBV28 and J is TRBJ2-1; 8 bases fit TRBD2. The germline V gene has CDR1 MDHEN and CDR2 SYDVKM. The length of the CDR3 is 15 residues. Trimming at V came to 5 bases and at J to 4 bases, leaving 7 bases not matched to a gene. The CDR3 sequence: CASSTWSGGYNEQFF. Here the CDR3 DNA reads TGTGCCAGCAGTACGTGGAGCGGGGGTTACAATGAGCAGTTCTTC.

The rearrangement uses TRBV25-1 and TRBJ2-3, with TRBD2 as a possible D gene (5 bases). Looked up from germline, CDR1 is MGHDK and CDR2 is SYGVNS. The CDR3 runs 15 residues. V was clipped by 1 base and J by 5 bases, with 13 bases between them. CDR3 in DNA: TGTGCCAGCAGTGAATTTGAGGGAGACGTAGATACGCAGTATTTT. Translating gives CASSEFEGDVDTQYF.

The genes are TRBV29-1 and TRBJ1-1, with a tentative D call TRBD1 (5 bases). Trimming stripped 5 bases from V and 5 bases from J, with 18 bases between. Germline assignment: CDR1 SQVTM and CDR2 ANQGSEA. The CDR3 consists of 14 residues. Written as DNA, the CDR3 is TGCAGCGTTCGGTTCAGGGTGCGAGAGACTGAAGCTTTCTTT. It is translated as CSVRFRVRETEAFF.

This sequence joins TRBV6-5 and TRBJ1-5, with D maybe TRBD1 (5 bases). From germline, CDR1 is MNHEY and CDR2 SVGAGI. The CDR3 totals 13 residues. Between the trimmed V and J ends, which lost 6 bases and 7 bases, there was a span of 13 bases. CDR3 region: CASRPQGGQPQHF. The CDR3 nucleotides read TGTGCCAGCAGACCTCAGGGAGGACAGCCCCAGCATTTT.

The rearrangement links TRBV30 to TRBJ2-1; D may be TRBD2 (5 bases). The germline V gene encodes CDR1 GTSNPN and CDR2 SVGIG (reference sequence). This CDR3 contains 12 residues. The V end lost 4 bases, the J end lost 5 bases, and 9 bases lay between the germline ends. The CDR3 sequence: CAWNGVNNEQFF. CDR3 nucleotides: TGTGCCTGGAACGGGGTAAACAATGAGCAGTTCTTC.

The chain joins TRBV27 to TRBJ1-1, with 8 bases matching TRBD1. The V segment lost 4 bases and the J segment 8 bases; nucleotides outside the gene matches: 9. The CDR3 contains 14 residues. CDR1 and CDR2 from the germline V gene are MNHEY and SMNVEV (reference sequence). The CDR3 sequence: CASSSPRGTGEAFF. The CDR3 nucleotides are TGTGCCAGCAGTTCCCCGCGGGGGACAGGCGAAGCTTTCTTT.

The chain combines TRBV15 with TRBJ2-1, with 10 positions matching TRBD2. Germline trimming cut 5 bases from V and 4 bases from J; bases unmatched to any gene: 8. The CDR3 extends over 16 amino acids. From germline, CDR1 is LNHNV and CDR2 YYDKDF (reference sequence). DNA for the CDR3: TGTGCCACCAGCTTGGGACTAGCGCTTAAATACAATGAGCAGTTCTTC. It yields the protein CATSLGLALKYNEQFF.

The rearrangement uses TRBV7-2 and TRBJ1-2, with D possibly matching TRBD1 (6 bases). This CDR3 region has 14 residues. The germline CDR1 and CDR2 sequences are SGHTA and FQGNSA. V lost 2 bases, J lost 4 bases, and 11 bases lay in between. The CDR3 region is CASSLRTESYGYTF. The CDR3 nucleotides read TGTGCCAGCAGCTTAAGGACAGAGAGCTATGGCTACACCTTC. The complete variable domain, with remaining parts taken from reference TRBV7-2 and TRBJ1-2, reads GAGVSQSPSNKVTEKGKDVELRCDPISGHTALYWYRQSLGQGLEFLIYFQGNSAPDKSGLPSDRFSAERTGGSVSTLTIQRTQQEDSAVYLCASSLRTESYGYTFGSGTRLTVV.

V gene TRBV7-9 combines with J gene TRBJ2-3; tentatively, D is TRBD1 (5 bases). The CDR3 is 15 amino acids. Germline V gene data show CDR1 as SEHNR and CDR2 as FQNEAQ (reference sequence). V lost 7 bases and J lost 2, with 16 bases in between. The CDR3 nucleotides are TGTGCCAGCACCGCCCGTGGACACCCCACAGATACGCAGTATTTT. It yields the protein CASTARGHPTDTQYF.

The genes are TRBV19 and TRBJ2-1; 9 bases are shared with TRBD2. CDR3 length equals 16 residues. CDR1 is LNHDA and CDR2 is SQIVND in the germline V gene (reference sequence). J lost 6 bases, V lost 3 bases, and 9 bases had no gene match. CDR3 sequence (DNA): TGTGCCAGTAGTATTACCGGGACTAGCACGCTCAATGAGCAGTTCTTC. Its translation: CASSITGTSTLNEQFF.

The rearrangement links TRBV12-3 or TRBV12-4 to TRBJ1-2, with 7 bases identical to TRBD1. With V trimmed by 4 bases and J by 7 bases, 6 bases remained unmatched. The CDR3 has 13 residues. CDR3 in DNA: TGTGCCAGCAGTTCGGGACAGTTGGGTGGCTACACCTTC. It specifies CASSSGQLGGYTF.

The chain is built from TRBV28 and TRBJ2-7, with 9 bases that match TRBD1. The CDR3 length is 16 residues. Germline assignment: CDR1 MDHEN and CDR2 SYDVKM. The V gene end was trimmed by 4 bases and the J gene end by 2 bases; junction bases not matched to a gene: 9. The CDR3, as DNA: TGTGCCAGCAGTTACGAGGGACAGGGAATCACCTACGAGCAGTACTTC. Protein sequence: CASSYEGQGITYEQYF.

The chain recombines TRBV2 with TRBJ2-5, with no clear D. Trimming removed 0 bases from V and 0 bases from J, with 8 bases in between. The germline V gene has CDR1 SNHLY and CDR2 FYNNEI. The CDR3 is made up of 15 amino acids. The CDR3 region is CASSEASTNQETQYF. CDR3 nucleotide sequence: TGTGCCAGCAGTGAAGCTAGCACCAACCAAGAGACCCAGTACTTC.

V usage is TRBV7-9 and J usage is TRBJ2-3, with 9 bases lining up with TRBD2. Germline loops: CDR1 SEHNR, CDR2 FQNEAQ (reference sequence). There are 16 residues in the CDR3. After removal of 3 bases from V and 5 bases from J, the junction contained 9 bases not matched to a gene. The CDR3: CASSLLAGMGIDTQYF. The CDR3 DNA is TGTGCCAGCAGCTTGCTAGCGGGAATGGGCATAGATACGCAGTATTTT.

The chain has TRBV3-1 (or the pseudogene TRBV3-2) and TRBJ2-1; TRBD2 might be the D (6 bases). V was cut by 0 bases and J by 0 bases, with 9 bases left in between. Germline CDR1 and CDR2: LGHDT and YNNKEL (reference sequence). This CDR3 region has 16 residues. The CDR3 here is CASSQDLASSYNEQFF. The CDR3 DNA is TGTGCCAGCAGCCAAGATCTAGCGTCCTCCTACAATGAGCAGTTCTTC.

V usage is TRBV12-3 or TRBV12-4 and J usage is TRBJ1-2; no reliable D call. The germline V and J ends were trimmed by 3 bases and 5 bases, with 10 bases remaining between them. The CDR3 contains 13 residues. CDR3 region: CASSFAGNYGYTF. CDR3 in DNA: TGTGCCAGCAGTTTTGCAGGCAATTATGGCTACACCTTC.

The CDR3: CASSQGGYTDTQYF. CDR3 nucleotides: TGTGCCAGCAGCCAAGGAGGATACACAGATACGCAGTATTTT. This chain uses TRBV3-1 (or the pseudogene TRBV3-2) with TRBJ2-3; the D is unclear. The germline V gene has CDR1 LGHDT and CDR2 YNNKEL (reference sequence). The CDR3 is 14 residues long. Trimming cost V 1 base and J 2 bases, with 7 bases left between them.

The chain carries TRBV24-1 and TRBJ1-3; 11 positions agree with TRBD1. From germline, CDR1 is KGHDR and CDR2 SFDVKD. V lost 12 bases to trimming and J lost 2 bases; unmatched junction nucleotides: 5. The length of the CDR3 is 14 residues. CDR3: CAAGTGGAGNTIYF. CDR3 nucleotide sequence: TGTGCCGCTGGGACAGGGGGAGCTGGAAACACCATATATTTT.